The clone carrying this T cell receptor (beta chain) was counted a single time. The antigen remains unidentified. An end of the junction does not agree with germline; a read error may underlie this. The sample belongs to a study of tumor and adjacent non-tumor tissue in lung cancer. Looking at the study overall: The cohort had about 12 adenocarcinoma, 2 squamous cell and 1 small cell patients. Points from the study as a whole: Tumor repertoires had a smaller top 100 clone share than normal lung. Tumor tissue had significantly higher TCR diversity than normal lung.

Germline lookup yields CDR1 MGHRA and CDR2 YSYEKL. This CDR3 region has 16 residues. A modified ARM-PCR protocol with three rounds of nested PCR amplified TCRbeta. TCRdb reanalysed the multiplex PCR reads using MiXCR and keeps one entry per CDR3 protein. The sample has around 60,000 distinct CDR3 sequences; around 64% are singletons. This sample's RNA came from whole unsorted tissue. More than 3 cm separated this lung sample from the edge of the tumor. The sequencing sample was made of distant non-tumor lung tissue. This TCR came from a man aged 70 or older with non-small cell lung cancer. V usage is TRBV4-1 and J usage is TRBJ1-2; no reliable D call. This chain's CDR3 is CASGGLDQEANYGYTF. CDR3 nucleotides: TGCGCCAGCGGCGGACTAGACCAGGAAGCTAACTATGGCTATACCTTC.